This T cell receptor beta chain was recorded in a study of identical twins. A universal primer site arose from template switching, and cDNA bore unique molecular identifiers. TCRdb passed the 5' RACE reads through MiXCR, listing each CDR3 protein once. The sample includes fewer than 250,000 distinct CDR3 sequences, roughly 9.4% of them seen just once. The table lists this clonotype with many counts. V shed 6 bases, J shed 14 bases, and the junction held 10 bases outside the gene matches. In germline, CDR1 is MNHEY, CDR2 SMNVEV (reference sequence). The CDR3 runs to 12 residues. The chain employs TRBV27 and TRBJ2-3, with TRBD1 matching over 8 bases. This clonotype was sampled from a woman aged 18-29 years in good health. The specimen was memory (CD45RO+) T cells sorted from blood. The CDR3: CASSLGQGPRYF. DNA for the CDR3: TGTGCCAGCAGCCTAGGACAGGGTCCACGGTATTTT.